These 30 T cell receptor beta chains were all obtained from the same sample, sequenced in a study of blood T cells in healthy people across ages. It was with a sample-barcoded 5' primer and a J-beta primer mix that a second PCR of about 6 to 12 cycles was run. TCRdb called the 5' RACE reads again in MiXCR, with one record for every CDR3 protein. This table holds under 2,000,000 distinct CDR3 sequences, roughly 49% found once. Sequenced input: blood. Every receptor here comes from a woman between 40 and 50 years old in good health.

The rearrangement links TRBV11-3 to TRBJ2-5; TRBD2 matches 7 bases. Unmatched junction bases numbered 10, after V lost 5 bases and J lost 1 base. This CDR3 contains 16 residues. Germline lookup yields CDR1 SGHNT and CDR2 YENEEA. CDR3 nucleotide sequence: TGTGCCAGCAGCAATTCGGTACGGGGGGTCCAAGAGACCCAGTACTTC. Translation: CASSNSVRGVQETQYF.

A few counts support this clonotype. The chain joins TRBV12-3 or TRBV12-4 to TRBJ1-5; 10 nucleotides line up with TRBD1. CDR3 size: 14 residues. The ends lost 5 bases at V and 7 bases at J; junction bases unmatched: 5. CDR3 in amino acids: CASSPTGGRQPQHF. The CDR3 DNA follows: TGTGCCAGCAGTCCGACAGGGGGCCGGCAGCCCCAGCATTTT.

This clonotype was observed once. V gene TRBV7-8 combines with J gene TRBJ2-2; 7 bases align to TRBD1. V trimming: 2 bases; J trimming: 3 bases; junction bases outside the gene matches: 18. CDR1 is SGHVS, CDR2 FQNEAQ, per germline. The CDR3 has 20 amino acids. CDR3 DNA sequence: TGTGCCAGCAGCTTAAAGTTCGCCAGACCGGGACAGTCTTACACCGGGGAGCTGTTTTTT. Amino acid sequence: CASSLKFARPGQSYTGELFF.

This clonotype was recorded at least ten times. In DNA, the CDR3 is TGTGCCAGCAGCGTGACTAGCGGGGGCGCCATTCAGTACTTC. It encodes CASSVTSGGAIQYF. The chain recombines TRBV7-2 with TRBJ2-4, with 12 bases lining up with TRBD2. The CDR3 has 14 amino acids. J lost 9 bases, V lost 5 bases, and 5 bases had no gene match. In germline, CDR1 is SGHTA, CDR2 FQGNSA.

V gene TRBV5-1 combines with J gene TRBJ2-4; the match to TRBD1 covers 9 bases. Judging by the DNA end, TRBJ2-7 fits better; the J call may be wrong. Germline V lookup: CDR1 SGHRS, CDR2 YFSETQ. CDR3 length equals 14 residues. CDR3 protein: CASSEGTGMHEQYF. Here the CDR3 DNA reads TGCGCCAGCAGCGAGGGGACAGGGATGCACGAGCAGTACTTC.

This clonotype was counted a few times. The chain couples TRBV20-1 to TRBJ2-7; D is unclear. Per germline, CDR1 DFQATT and CDR2 SNEGSKA (reference sequence). The CDR3 contains 12 residues. Trimming removed 2 bases from V and 6 bases from J, with 11 bases in between. In nucleotides, the CDR3 is TGCAGTGCTAGATCGGTAGCTTCCGAGCAGTACTTC. Encoded protein: CSARSVASEQYF.

The rearrangement joins TRBV29-1 to TRBJ2-3, with D unresolved. CDR1 SQVTM and CDR2 ANQGSEA come from the germline V gene. Trimming took 7 bases from V and 5 from J, leaving 10 bases between them. The CDR3 spans 11 residues. The CDR3 loop reads CSGVTLDTQYF. Written as DNA, the CDR3 is TGCAGCGGTGTGACTCTAGATACGCAGTATTTT.

This clonotype occurred a few times. The chain is built from TRBV7-2 and TRBJ2-5; 8 bases match TRBD2. This CDR3 has 16 residues. Germline trimming cut 4 bases from V and 2 bases from J; bases unmatched to any gene: 9. Germline V gene lookup returns CDR1 SGHTA and CDR2 FQGNSA. For the CDR3, the DNA is TGTGCCAGCAGCTGGAGCGGGGGCGCCATTCAAGAGACCCAGTACTTC. Translating gives CASSWSGGAIQETQYF.

This clonotype was seen a single time. The CDR3 coding sequence is TGTGCCAGCTGGGGGACAGGCAGAAACACCATATATTTT. Amino acid sequence: CASWGTGRNTIYF. V usage is TRBV28 and J usage is TRBJ1-3; TRBD1 agrees at 8 bases. The ends lost 8 bases at V and 5 bases at J; junction bases unmatched: 5. CDR1 and CDR2 (germline): MDHEN, SYDVKM. The CDR3 is 13 amino acids. The entire variable domain, with the rest obtained from reference TRBV28 and TRBJ1-3, is as follows: DVKVTQSSRYLVKRTGEKVFLECVQDMDHENMFWYRQDPGLGLRLIYFSYDVKMKEKGDIPEGYSVSREKKERFSLILESASTNQTSMYLCASWGTGRNTIYFGEGSWLTVV.

The chain joins TRBV11-3 to TRBJ2-3; maybe TRBD2 (6 bases). Trimming took 4 bases from V and 4 from J, leaving 9 bases between them. The CDR3 loop spans 13 amino acids. The germline V gene encodes CDR1 SGHNT and CDR2 YENEEA. CDR3 in amino acids: CASSWRESDTQYF. CDR3 bases: TGTGCCAGCAGCTGGAGGGAATCAGATACGCAGTATTTT.

In regard to this clonotype: One end of the junction fails to match germline, which may point to a read error. The chain carries TRBV24-1 and TRBJ2-3, with TRBD1 matching over 8 bases. CDR1 is KGHDR and CDR2 is SFDVKD in the germline V gene. The CDR3 extends over 15 amino acids. The CDR3 reads CATSDPGTGTDRQYF. CDR3 bases: TGTGCCACCAGTGATCCCGGGACAGGCACAGATAGGCAGTATTTT.

The chain combines TRBV4-3 with TRBJ1-1; D is perhaps TRBD1 (6 bases). CDR1 and CDR2 from the germline V gene are LGHNA and YSLEER. V lost 1 base to trimming and J lost 7 bases, with 13 bases between them. This CDR3 spans 14 amino acids. The CDR3 is CASSQGSQGYEAFF. The DNA for the CDR3 is TGCGCCAGCAGCCAAGGTTCCCAGGGGTATGAAGCTTTCTTT.

This clonotype was detected a few times. The CDR3 sequence is CSARDTGREYQETQYF. CDR3 sequence (DNA): TGCAGTGCTAGAGATACGGGACGGGAGTACCAAGAGACCCAGTACTTC. The J gene is TRBJ2-5, the V gene TRBV20-1; D is perhaps TRBD2 (6 bases). Germline loops: CDR1 DFQATT, CDR2 SNEGSKA (reference sequence). V gave up 0 bases and J gave up 0 bases, with 14 bases separating them. The CDR3 contains 16 residues.

V gene TRBV6-6 combines with J gene TRBJ2-7, with D uncertain. The germline V gene encodes CDR1 MNHNY and CDR2 SVGAGI (reference sequence). CDR3 size: 15 residues. V was trimmed by 5 bases and J by 0 bases, leaving 14 bases between them. Here the CDR3 DNA reads TGTGCCAGCAGTCCAACAGCTTCTTCCTCCTACGAGCAGTACTTC. As protein: CASSPTASSSYEQYF.

The V call is TRBV20-1, the J call TRBJ2-7; D is uncertain. Trimming pared 4 bases from V and 0 bases from J, leaving 10 bases between. The CDR3 has 13 residues. CDR1 is DFQATT and CDR2 is SNEGSKA in the germline V gene (reference sequence). The CDR3 DNA is TGCAGTGCTACCAACTTTTTCTCCTACGAGCAGTACTTC. Translation gives CSATNFFSYEQYF.

The sample holds a few counts of this clonotype. The rearrangement uses TRBV20-1 and TRBJ2-7; 11 bases are a match to TRBD2. With 7 bases clipped from V and 0 bases from J, the junction kept 20 bases outside the gene matches. This CDR3 region has 19 residues. Germline values: CDR1 DFQATT, CDR2 SNEGSKA (reference sequence). CDR3 nucleotides: TGCAGTGGTCGGAGGTTCCCACTAGCGGGGGCCGCCCTCTCCTACGAGCAGTACTTC. This gives the protein CSGRRFPLAGAALSYEQYF.

The sample holds a few counts of this clonotype. The chain employs TRBV20-1 and TRBJ2-5; D not certain. CDR3 length: 14 residues. The V end was cut by 3 bases, the J end by 2 bases, with 13 bases between. Germline loops: CDR1 DFQATT, CDR2 SNEGSKA (reference sequence). For the CDR3, the DNA is TGCAGTGCTAGTCTCGCCACAGCGCAAGAGACCCAGTACTTC. This sequence encodes CSASLATAQETQYF.

This clonotype was seen a few times. The V gene is TRBV12-3 or TRBV12-4, the J gene TRBJ1-6; D is possibly TRBD1 (5 bases). There are 12 residues in the CDR3. Trimming pared 7 bases from V and 7 bases from J, leaving 8 bases between. CDR3 protein: CASIRGNSPLHF. In DNA form, the CDR3 reads TGTGCCAGCATTAGGGGAAATTCACCCCTCCACTTT.

This clonotype was seen a handful of times. The chain combines TRBV20-1 with TRBJ2-7; no clear D. With 5 bases removed from V and 2 bases from J, the gap between germline ends came to 10 bases. The CDR3 length is 12 residues. CDR1 is DFQATT, CDR2 SNEGSKA, per germline (reference sequence). CDR3 coding DNA: TGCAGTGCTCAAGACGGCGCCTACGAGCAGTACTTC. This sequence encodes CSAQDGAYEQYF.

The chain carries TRBV10-1 and TRBJ2-5; 8 bases fit TRBD1. The assigned J gene may be wrong: the sequence end matches TRBJ2-7 better. CDR3 length: 15 amino acids. Germline V gene data show CDR1 as WNHNN and CDR2 as SYGVQD (reference sequence). The CDR3 nucleotides are TGCGCCAGCAGTGAGTCGTCCAGGGGGCTCAACGAGCAGTACTTC. Amino acid sequence: CASSESSRGLNEQYF.

This chain links TRBV5-1 with TRBJ2-5, with D possibly being TRBD2 (6 bases). The germline V gene encodes CDR1 SGHRS and CDR2 YFSETQ. V was trimmed by 5 bases and J by 1 base, leaving 12 bases between them. CDR3 size: 14 residues. The CDR3 bases are TGCGCCAGCAGTCGGGACTCAGTCCAAGAGACCCAGTACTTC. Translation: CASSRDSVQETQYF.

The chain links TRBV25-1 to TRBJ1-2; D not resolved. CDR1 MGHDK and CDR2 SYGVNS come from the germline V gene. The CDR3 contains 12 residues. Between the trimmed V and J ends, which lost 2 bases and 8 bases, there was a span of 9 bases. The CDR3: CASSEGLCGYTF. Written as DNA, the CDR3 is TGTGCCAGCAGTGAAGGGCTTTGCGGCTACACCTTC.

A few counts support this clonotype. This chain uses TRBV10-3 with TRBJ1-5, with D unclear. Between the trimmed V and J ends, which lost 0 bases and 1 base, there was a span of 10 bases. The CDR3 contains 16 residues. Germline V lookup: CDR1 ENHRY, CDR2 SYGVKD. The CDR3 nucleotides are TGTGCCATCAGTGAGTCCAAGGTCAAGAGCAATCAGCCCCAGCATTTT. It specifies CAISESKVKSNQPQHF.

The chain recombines TRBV7-2 with TRBJ2-1; 7 bases match TRBD1. V dropped 6 bases and J dropped 5; count of bases not matched to a gene: 10. Germline V gene sequence: CDR1 SGHTA, CDR2 FQGNSA. The CDR3 totals 15 residues. Here the CDR3 reads CASRTGTAPNNEQFF. CDR3 in DNA: TGTGCCAGCAGGACAGGGACCGCCCCGAACAATGAGCAGTTCTTC.

Notes on this clonotype: Compared with germline, one end of the junction differs, possibly owing to a read error. The rearrangement links TRBV18 to TRBJ2-4; 9 nucleotides agree with TRBD1. The closer fit of TRBJ2-7 to the DNA end suggests the J call may be wrong. Germline CDR1 and CDR2: KGHSH and LQKENI. The CDR3 is 16 amino acids. DNA for the CDR3: TGTGCCAGTTCACCGGCCGGGACAGGGTTCCCCTACGAGCAGTACTTC. Translated: CASSPAGTGFPYEQYF.

The chain carries TRBV6-6 and TRBJ2-5, with 9 positions matching TRBD2. V lost 4 bases and J lost 0; bases outside the gene matches: 6. This CDR3 has 16 amino acids. Germline-derived CDR1 and CDR2 are MNHNY and SVGAGI (reference sequence). Here the CDR3 reads CASSLWASGNQETQYF. CDR3 in DNA: TGTGCCAGCAGTTTATGGGCTAGCGGGAACCAAGAGACCCAGTACTTC.

This clonotype was observed a few times. This chain connects TRBV3-1 to TRBJ2-7, with D unclear. Trimming removed 0 bases at V and 6 bases at J, with 9 bases between. The germline V gene encodes CDR1 LGHDT and CDR2 YNNKEL (reference sequence). This CDR3 is built from 13 residues. The CDR3 region is CASSQEGVSEQYF. CDR3 DNA: TGTGCCAGCAGCCAAGAAGGAGTGTCCGAGCAGTACTTC.

The rearrangement uses TRBV3-1 and TRBJ2-7, with TRBD1 matching 9 bases. CDR1 and CDR2 (germline): LGHDT, YNNKEL (reference sequence). CDR3 length: 14 residues. The V segment lost 4 bases and the J segment 7 bases; nucleotides outside the gene matches: 8. CDR3 sequence reads: CASSPWDRVEEQYF. The CDR3 DNA sequence: TGTGCCAGCAGCCCCTGGGACAGGGTTGAAGAGCAGTACTTC.

The chain is built from TRBV7-2 and TRBJ1-5; 8 bases align to TRBD1. From germline, CDR1 is SGHTA and CDR2 FQGNSA. The CDR3 consists of 16 residues. Germline trimming cut 5 bases from V and 6 bases from J; bases unmatched to any gene: 12. CDR3 region: CASSPGQGGRGQPQHF. For the CDR3, the DNA is TGTGCCAGCAGCCCCGGACAGGGTGGTAGGGGTCAGCCCCAGCATTTT. The whole variable domain, filled in from reference TRBV7-2 and TRBJ1-5, reads GAGVSQSPSNKVTEKGKDVELRCDPISGHTALYWYRQSLGQGLEFLIYFQGNSAPDKSGLPSDRFSAERTGGSVSTLTIQRTQQEDSAVYLCASSPGQGGRGQPQHFGDGTRLSIL.

The chain uses TRBV27 and TRBJ1-1, with unresolved D. Germline-derived CDR1 and CDR2 are MNHEY and SMNVEV (reference sequence). This CDR3 has 15 amino acids. Trimming stripped 0 bases from V and 1 base from J, with 9 bases between. CDR3 residues: CASSLSSWGNTEAFF. The DNA of the CDR3 is TGTGCCAGCAGTTTATCGTCGTGGGGGAACACTGAAGCTTTCTTT.